This TCR beta chain stems from a study of cytomegalovirus exposure and HLA in healthy donors. Notes on the study in general: Of the V segments, some could not be distinguished, including TRBV6-2 and TRBV6-3, and were excluded. CMV serostatus was the sole immune exposure data available. Most CMV-associated TCR beta chains appeared HLA-restricted in a later analysis.

This PCR relied on a set of 60 Vbeta primers and 13 Jbeta primers. Repertoires were generated with immunoSEQ multiplex PCR, while TCRdb's copy carries only in-frame clones and drops some. This table holds about 130,000 clones, roughly four fifths found once. About this clone: Its cognate antigen is unknown.

V was clipped by 5 bases and J by 5 bases; unmatched bases: 5. Looked up from germline, CDR1 is MNHEY and CDR2 is SVGAGI. The CDR3 runs to 15 residues. The clonotype comes from a man aged 25 to 40 in good health and CMV-seronegative. V gene TRBV6-5 combines with J gene TRBJ2-7, with 14 bases matching TRBD2. The sequenced material came from PBMCs. The CDR3 region has the DNA TGTGCCAGCAGTGCCGGGACTAGCGGGAGCAACGAGCAGTACTTC. Encoded protein: CASSAGTSGSNEQYF.